Listed here are 17 T cell receptor beta chains from one sample, sequenced in a study of breast tumors, draining lymph nodes, adjacent tissues. TCRdb reanalysed the multiplex PCR reads using MiXCR and keeps one entry per CDR3 protein. The data contain approximately 100,000 distinct CDR3 sequences, roughly 20% of them singletons. Breast cancer patients provided tissue from their axillary draining lymph nodes. The specimen sequenced was axillary lymph node tissue. The receptors were gathered from a female donor with breast cancer. Some clones in this sample may be carry-over from other donors' samples.

V usage is TRBV28 and J usage is TRBJ2-2; no firm D call. Germline values: CDR1 MDHEN, CDR2 SYDVKM. This CDR3 comprises 12 residues. V lost 1 base to trimming and J lost 8 bases, with 5 bases between them. The CDR3 region has the DNA TGTGCCAGCAGTTTATCAGTGGGGGAGCTGTTTTTT. Its protein product is CASSLSVGELFF.

This clonotype was seen ten or more times. The chain employs TRBV11-1 and TRBJ2-7, with D unclear. Trimming took 4 bases from V and 3 from J, leaving 13 bases between them. CDR3 length: 14 amino acids. Germline V CDR1 and CDR2: SGHAT, FQDESV (reference sequence). In DNA form, the CDR3 reads TGTGCCAGCAGCTCAACCGACAACAGCTACGAGCAGTACTTC. This encodes CASSSTDNSYEQYF.

As for this clonotype: A much larger clonotype is one base distant, so this may be a read error. The chain links TRBV20-1 to TRBJ1-2, with TRBD1 matching over 7 bases. Trimming at V came to 6 bases and at J to 4 bases, leaving 14 bases not matched to a gene. The CDR3 loop spans 15 amino acids. CDR1 DFQATT and CDR2 SNEGSKA come from the germline V gene (reference sequence). The CDR3 bases are TGCAGTGCCCGTAAGTGGGACAGACATAGCTATGGCTACACCTTC. Its translation is CSARKWDRHSYGYTF.

In this sample, this clonotype turned up many times. V usage is TRBV11-2 and J usage is TRBJ2-5, with no clear D. Germline CDR1 reads SGHAT; CDR2 reads FQNNGV. V was pared by 5 bases and J by 5 bases, with 9 bases between. The CDR3 runs 12 residues. CDR3 loop: CASSHSLETQYF. The CDR3 region has the DNA TGTGCCAGCAGCCACAGTTTGGAGACCCAGTACTTC. The full variable domain, completed using reference TRBV11-2 and TRBJ2-5, is EAGVAQSPRYKIIEKRQSVAFWCNPISGHATLYWYQQILGQGPKLLIQFQNNGVVDDSQLPKDRFSAERLKGVDSTLKIQPAKLEDSAVYLCASSHSLETQYFGPGTRLLVL.

This chain uses TRBV2 with TRBJ1-1, with no clear D. The CDR3 consists of 14 residues. The germline CDR1 and CDR2 sequences are SNHLY and FYNNEI. V was pared by 2 bases and J by 4 bases, with 11 bases between. The CDR3 DNA follows: TGTGCCAGCAGTGAATATCGGTTGGGCACTGAAGCTTTCTTT. The encoded protein is CASSEYRLGTEAFF. The variable domain in full, completed from reference TRBV2 and TRBJ1-1, reads EPEVTQTPSHQVTQMGQEVILRCVPISNHLYFYWYRQILGQKVEFLVSFYNNEISEKSEIFDDQFSVERPDGSNFTLKIRSTKLEDSAMYFCASSEYRLGTEAFFGQGTRLTVV.

This clonotype was picked up many times. The CDR3 here is CASSQEGGDYGYTF. The CDR3 nucleotides read TGTGCCAGCAGCCAAGAAGGAGGGGACTATGGCTACACCTTC. The chain is built from TRBV4-2 and TRBJ1-2; tentative D call: TRBD1 (5 bases). The CDR3 totals 14 residues. Per germline, CDR1 LGHNA and CDR2 YNFKEQ. Trimming shortened V by 0 bases and J by 3 bases, and 8 bases separated the two germline ends.

Concerning this clonotype: This may be a read error, as it is one base from a much larger clone. This chain links TRBV27 with TRBJ1-6; TRBD1 agrees at 7 bases. CDR3 size: 15 residues. Germline CDR1 MNHEY, CDR2 SMNVEV (reference sequence). V lost 6 bases and J lost 9; bases outside the gene matches: 11. In nucleotides, the CDR3 is TGTGCCAGCAGCCCCGGGACAGCAAGTATTTCACCCCTCCACTTT. Translated, it gives CASSPGTASISPLHF.

Worth noting for this clonotype: This may come from a read error, since a much larger clone is one base off. The genes are TRBV18 and TRBJ1-2; D is undetermined. Germline loops: CDR1 KGHSH, CDR2 LQKENI. Trimming removed 6 bases from V and 4 bases from J, with 9 bases in between. CDR3 length: 12 amino acids. CDR3 coding DNA: TGTGCCAGCTCGGGGAATATCTATGGCTACACCTTC. This gives the protein CASSGNIYGYTF. Drawing the rest from reference TRBV18 and TRBJ1-2, the complete variable domain is NAGVMQNPRHLVRRRGQEARLRCSPMKGHSHVYWYRQLPEEGLKFMVYLQKENIIDESGMPKERFSAEFPKEGPSILRIQQVVRGDSAAYFCASSGNIYGYTFGSGTRLTVV.

In this sample, this clonotype turned up many times. The V gene is TRBV7-3, the J gene TRBJ2-7; perhaps TRBD1 as D (5 bases). Trimming took 2 bases from V and 3 from J, leaving 8 bases between them. This CDR3 region has 13 residues. Germline assignment: CDR1 SGHTA and CDR2 FQGTGA. The CDR3 DNA follows: TGTGCCAGCAGCTTACAAAGGGGCTACGAGCAGTACTTC. It codes for CASSLQRGYEQYF.

This clonotype has ten or more counts. This chain connects TRBV19 to TRBJ1-2; no clear D gene. CDR1 and CDR2 (germline): LNHDA, SQIVND (reference sequence). Trimming took off 2 bases at V and 0 bases at J, with 4 bases between the two ends. The CDR3 is 13 amino acids. The CDR3 sequence is CASSILANYGYTF. The DNA of the CDR3 is TGTGCCAGTAGTATATTAGCTAACTATGGCTACACCTTC.

In its sample, this clonotype was seen many times. The chain joins TRBV10-3 to TRBJ1-4; the D is unclear. Germline V CDR1 and CDR2: ENHRY, SYGVKD. The CDR3 extends over 14 amino acids. V was clipped by 7 bases and J by 0 bases, with 9 bases between them. The DNA of the CDR3 is TGTGCCATCAATGCTGTTGCAACTAATGAAAAACTGTTTTTT. This codes for CAINAVATNEKLFF.

This clonotype showed up many times. V usage is TRBV12-3 or TRBV12-4 and J usage is TRBJ2-7; D is unresolved. The CDR3 loop spans 11 amino acids. Trimming shortened V by 5 bases and J by 5 bases, and 7 bases separated the two germline ends. CDR3: CASSTVNEQYF. In DNA form, the CDR3 reads TGTGCCAGCAGTACAGTTAACGAGCAGTACTTC.

This clonotype was seen many times. The chain couples TRBV29-1 to TRBJ2-7; weak D call: TRBD1 (5 bases). The CDR3 spans 12 residues. V was trimmed by 7 bases and J by 3 bases, leaving 13 bases between them. Germline CDR1 and CDR2: SQVTM and ANQGSEA. CDR3 amino acids: CSASGLGYEQYF. In DNA form, the CDR3 reads TGCAGCGCATCAGGGTTGGGCTACGAGCAGTACTTC.

This clonotype came up many times. The rearrangement uses TRBV7-2 and TRBJ2-2, with a weak D call TRBD2 (6 bases). Trimming removed 5 bases at V and 5 bases at J, with 12 bases between. Germline CDR1 SGHTA, CDR2 FQGNSA. This CDR3 is built from 14 residues. The CDR3 is CASSPQRATGELFF. CDR3 sequence (DNA): TGTGCCAGCAGCCCCCAGCGGGCGACCGGGGAGCTGTTTTTT.

This clonotype was recorded at least ten times. The gene calls are TRBV2 and TRBJ1-5; unclear D gene. CDR1 SNHLY and CDR2 FYNNEI come from the germline V gene. CDR3 size: 13 residues. Trimming stripped 8 bases from V and 2 bases from J, with 10 bases between. CDR3 protein: CASGQDGNQPQHF. The CDR3 DNA reads TGTGCCAGCGGGCAGGACGGCAATCAGCCCCAGCATTTT. Variable domain in full (rest from reference TRBV2 and TRBJ1-5): EPEVTQTPSHQVTQMGQEVILRCVPISNHLYFYWYRQILGQKVEFLVSFYNNEISEKSEIFDDQFSVERPDGSNFTLKIRSTKLEDSAMYFCASGQDGNQPQHFGDGTRLSIL.

This clonotype has a count of ten or more. V usage is TRBV6-5 and J usage is TRBJ2-7; 8 nucleotides line up with TRBD2. The CDR3 consists of 15 residues. Trimming removed 2 bases from V and 3 bases from J; junction bases left unmatched: 6. Germline CDR1 is MNHEY and CDR2 is SVGAGI. CDR3 loop: CASSYGAGVGYEQYF. The CDR3, as DNA: TGTGCCAGCAGTTACGGAGCGGGAGTTGGCTACGAGCAGTACTTC.

The chain has TRBV3-1 and TRBJ2-3; unclear D gene. CDR3 length: 16 residues. Germline-derived CDR1 and CDR2 are LGHDT and YNNKEL (reference sequence). V lost 0 bases, J lost 9 bases, and 19 bases lay in between. This CDR3 reads CASSQEPPNTYITQYF. The DNA of the CDR3 is TGTGCCAGCAGCCAAGAGCCTCCGAACACTTATATAACGCAGTATTTT.